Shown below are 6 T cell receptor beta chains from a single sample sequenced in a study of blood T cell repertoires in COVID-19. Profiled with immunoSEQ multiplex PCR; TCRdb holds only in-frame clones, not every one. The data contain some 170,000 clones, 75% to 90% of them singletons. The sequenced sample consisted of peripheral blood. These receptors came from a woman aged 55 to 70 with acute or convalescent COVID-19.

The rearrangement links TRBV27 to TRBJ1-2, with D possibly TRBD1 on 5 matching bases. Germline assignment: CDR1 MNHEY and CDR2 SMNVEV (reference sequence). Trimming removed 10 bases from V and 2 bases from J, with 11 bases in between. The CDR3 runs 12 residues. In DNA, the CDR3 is TGTGCCACCAGACGACAGAACTATGGCTACACCTTC. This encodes CATRRQNYGYTF.

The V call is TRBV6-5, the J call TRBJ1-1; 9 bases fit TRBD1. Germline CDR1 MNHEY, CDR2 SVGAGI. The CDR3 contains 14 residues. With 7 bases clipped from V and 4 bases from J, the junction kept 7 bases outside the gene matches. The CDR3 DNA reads TGTGCCAGCATGTTGACAGGGGGAAGCACTGAAGCTTTCTTT. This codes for CASMLTGGSTEAFF.

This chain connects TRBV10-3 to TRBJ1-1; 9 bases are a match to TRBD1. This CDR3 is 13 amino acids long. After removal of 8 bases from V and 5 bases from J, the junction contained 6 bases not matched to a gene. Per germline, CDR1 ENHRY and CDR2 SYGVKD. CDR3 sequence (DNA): TGTGCCATCTCCGGGGGACAGGGAACTGAAGCTTTCTTT. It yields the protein CAISGGQGTEAFF.

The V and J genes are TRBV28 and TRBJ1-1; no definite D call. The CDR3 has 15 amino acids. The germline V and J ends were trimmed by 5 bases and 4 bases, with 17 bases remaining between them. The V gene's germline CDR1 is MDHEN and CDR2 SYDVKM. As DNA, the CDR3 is TGTGCCAGCAGTCCCCAGTTAGGAGGATTCACTGAAGCTTTCTTT. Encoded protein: CASSPQLGGFTEAFF.

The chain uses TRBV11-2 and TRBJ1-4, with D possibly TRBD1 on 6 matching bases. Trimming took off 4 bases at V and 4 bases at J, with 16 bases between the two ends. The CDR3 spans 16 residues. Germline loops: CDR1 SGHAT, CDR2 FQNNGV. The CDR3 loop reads CASSSGTRGGNEKLFF. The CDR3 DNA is TGTGCCAGCAGCTCCGGGACAAGGGGCGGTAATGAAAAACTGTTTTTT.

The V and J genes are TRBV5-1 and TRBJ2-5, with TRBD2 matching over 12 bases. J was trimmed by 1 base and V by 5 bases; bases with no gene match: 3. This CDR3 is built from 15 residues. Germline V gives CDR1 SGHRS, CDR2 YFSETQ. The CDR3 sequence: CASRTSGRFQETQYF. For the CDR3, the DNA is TGCGCCAGCAGGACTAGCGGGAGATTCCAAGAGACCCAGTACTTC.